What follows are 7 T cell receptor beta chains derived from one specimen sequenced in a study of post-analysis software for immune sequencing data. Study-wide findings and caveats: Five TRBV segments, including TRBV5-6, TRBV5-1 and TRBV20-1, were more frequent in patients than controls.

The TCR beta cDNA libraries contained unique molecular identifiers. Using its own MiXCR run on the PCR reads, TCRdb lists one record per CDR3 protein. This sample has about 820,000 distinct CDR3 sequences; approximately 53% occur once, and the top ten carry approximately 4.3%. Which antigens these TCRs recognize remains unknown. Sequencing input: blood. All receptors derive from a girl aged 10-17 years with multiple sclerosis.

This chain joins TRBV7-9 and TRBJ2-3; 7 nucleotides align to TRBD2. V gave up 1 base and J gave up 2 bases; unmatched junction bases: 3. Germline CDR1 is SEHNR and CDR2 is FQNEAQ (reference sequence). The CDR3 contains 15 residues. The CDR3 DNA follows: TGTGCCAGCAGCTTAGAACTAGCGAACACAGATACGCAGTATTTT. This gives the protein CASSLELANTDTQYF.

This clonotype was seen only a few times. The V call is TRBV7-8, the J call TRBJ2-3; no clear D gene. Germline CDR1 and CDR2: SGHVS and FQNEAQ. There are 14 residues in the CDR3. V was clipped by 3 bases and J by 4 bases, with 11 bases between them. The CDR3 DNA is TGTGCCAGCAGCTTCCACCCCGCAGCAGATACGCAGTATTTT. This gives the protein CASSFHPAADTQYF.

The chain couples TRBV12-3 or TRBV12-4 to TRBJ2-7; 9 bases agree with TRBD1. The V segment lost 7 bases and the J segment 3 bases; nucleotides outside the gene matches: 16. The length of the CDR3 is 17 residues. CDR3 residues: CASTYGRGQGADYEQYF. The DNA of the CDR3 is TGTGCCAGCACCTACGGGCGGGGACAGGGTGCGGACTACGAGCAGTACTTC.

V and J are TRBV20-1 and TRBJ1-5, with D possibly matching TRBD1 (5 bases). CDR1 and CDR2 from the germline V gene are DFQATT and SNEGSKA (reference sequence). V was shortened by 4 bases and J by 0 bases, with 10 bases between the two germline ends. The CDR3 length is 14 residues. The CDR3 bases are TGCAGTGCTACAAGACAGTCTAGCAATCAGCCCCAGCATTTT. Encoded protein: CSATRQSSNQPQHF.

The V gene is TRBV7-2, the J gene TRBJ2-3, with D maybe TRBD2 (5 bases). V dropped 5 bases and J dropped 5 bases, with 11 bases sitting between them. The CDR3 extends over 13 amino acids. Per germline, CDR1 SGHTA and CDR2 FQGNSA. CDR3 bases: TGTGCCAGCAGCCTAGGACTCCTAGATACGCAGTATTTT. Protein: CASSLGLLDTQYF.

J is TRBJ1-4 and V is TRBV15; D gene ambiguous. V was trimmed by 0 bases and J by 7 bases, leaving 15 bases between them. Germline V lookup: CDR1 LNHNV, CDR2 YYDKDF (reference sequence). The CDR3 has 16 residues. The CDR3 here is CATSRDVTGAGEKLFF. The DNA of the CDR3 is TGTGCCACCAGCAGAGATGTCACGGGCGCTGGTGAAAAACTGTTTTTT.

This clonotype was detected ten times or more. V usage is TRBV5-1 and J usage is TRBJ1-2; weak D call: TRBD1 (6 bases). V lost 0 bases and J 6 bases, leaving 6 bases between the germline ends. The germline gives CDR1 SGHRS, CDR2 YFSETQ. This CDR3 has 12 residues. CDR3 region: CASSLEGDGYTF. CDR3 sequence (DNA): TGCGCCAGCAGCTTGGAGGGGGATGGCTACACCTTC.